The clone carrying this T cell receptor (beta chain) has only one observation. Its antigen remains unknown. This sample was included in a study of T-cell reconstitution after alpha-beta-depleted transplantation in children. Study-level results: Expanded graft clones numbering several hundred reportedly gave rise to alpha-beta T cells about two months after transplant.

The germline CDR1 and CDR2 sequences are LGHDT and YNNKEL (reference sequence). With 6 bases removed from V and 3 bases from J, the gap between germline ends came to 18 bases. CDR3 length: 15 amino acids. A TCRbeta library incorporating unique molecular identifiers was prepared. TCRdb re-derived calls from the PCR reads in MiXCR, one entry per CDR3 protein. The sample yields fewer than 1 million distinct CDR3 sequences, 15% to 20% seen once. This specimen consisted of PBMCs, mostly from graft donor cells, obtained 360 days after TCRalphabeta/CD19-depleted stem cell transplant. The receptor comes from a male patient between 10 and 17 years old who had a stem cell transplant for acute lymphoblastic leukemia, so the T cells may come from the graft donor. The chain is built from TRBV3-1 and TRBJ2-7; the D gene is possibly TRBD1 (7 bases). The CDR3 bases are TGTGCCAGCAGATCAGGGGGGAAACAGGGCTACGAGCAGTACTTC. As protein: CASRSGGKQGYEQYF.